The 26 T cell receptor beta chains below come from one sample, sequenced in a study of patients and donors after allogeneic stem cell transplantation. Via MiXCR, TCRdb re-called the RT-PCR reads, giving one row per CDR3 protein. The top ten clones hold 30% to 35% of a sample with over 150,000 distinct CDR3 sequences, 41% of them seen once. The source material was blood, either unsorted or a sorted T cell fraction (not recorded which). All receptors derive from a human donor who was either an allogeneic HSCT recipient or a stem cell or donor lymphocyte infusion donor (not recorded which). It is not recorded whose cells these are; they may come from a transplant donor.

This chain uses TRBV7-7 with TRBJ2-5; D gene unclear. Germline V gene data show CDR1 as SSHAT and CDR2 as FNYEAQ (reference sequence). V gave up 2 bases and J gave up 5 bases, with 15 bases separating them. This CDR3 region has 15 residues. The CDR3 sequence: CASSLNLVKWETQYF. The CDR3 nucleotides are TGTGCCAGCAGCTTAAACCTCGTCAAATGGGAGACCCAGTACTTC.

V usage is TRBV6-2 or TRBV6-3 and J usage is TRBJ1-2; 7 positions match TRBD1. With 6 bases clipped from V and 0 bases from J, the junction kept 7 bases outside the gene matches. The CDR3 runs 15 residues. Germline lookup yields CDR1 MNHEY and CDR2 SVGEGT. The CDR3 nucleotides are TGTGCCAGCAGCCTGTACAGGGGCACTAACTATGGCTACACCTTC. This gives the protein CASSLYRGTNYGYTF.

The rearrangement uses TRBV28 and TRBJ1-5; no clear D gene. Looked up from germline, CDR1 is MDHEN and CDR2 is SYDVKM. This CDR3 has 13 residues. V lost 6 bases and J lost 6, with 12 bases in between. The chain's CDR3 is CASSPTWLQPQHF. For the CDR3, the DNA is TGTGCCAGCAGCCCGACTTGGCTTCAGCCCCAGCATTTT.

The V gene is TRBV7-6, the J gene TRBJ2-7; D is unclear. The V end was cut by 1 base, the J end by 1 base, with 8 bases between. The germline gives CDR1 SGHVS, CDR2 FNYEAQ. This CDR3 has 14 residues. The CDR3 DNA reads TGTGCCAGCAGCTTAGACATTTTATCCTACGAGCAGTACTTC. This encodes CASSLDILSYEQYF.

A few counts support this clonotype. The genes are TRBV28 and TRBJ2-7; D might be TRBD1 (6 bases). Between the trimmed V and J ends, which lost 1 base and 2 bases, there was a span of 9 bases. The CDR3 has 14 residues. From germline, CDR1 is MDHEN and CDR2 SYDVKM. The CDR3 bases are TGTGCCAGCAGTTTATCCAGGGGCCCCTACGAGCAGTACTTC. As protein: CASSLSRGPYEQYF. The variable domain in full, with the rest retrieved from reference TRBV28 and TRBJ2-7, is DVKVTQSSRYLVKRTGEKVFLECVQDMDHENMFWYRQDPGLGLRLIYFSYDVKMKEKGDIPEGYSVSREKKERFSLILESASTNQTSMYLCASSLSRGPYEQYFGPGTRLTVT.

In its sample, this clonotype was seen a few times. This chain uses TRBV4-2 with TRBJ2-5; D unresolved. The CDR3 extends over 14 amino acids. V lost 2 bases, J lost 2 bases, and 9 bases lay in between. Germline lookup yields CDR1 LGHNA and CDR2 YNFKEQ. CDR3 in amino acids: CASSQSQQQETQYF. DNA for the CDR3: TGTGCCAGCAGCCAATCGCAACAGCAAGAGACCCAGTACTTC.

The chain carries TRBV29-1 and TRBJ1-1; D gene uncertain. Looked up from germline, CDR1 is SQVTM and CDR2 is ANQGSEA. The CDR3 has 12 amino acids. CDR3 residues: CSSPGTNTEAFF. The DNA of the CDR3 is TGCAGTTCACCGGGAACCAACACTGAAGCTTTCTTT.

For the CDR3, the DNA is TGTGCCAGCAGCCCCCAGCCGAATGAGCAGTTCTTC. It is translated as CASSPQPNEQFF. V and J are TRBV7-9 and TRBJ2-1; D not certain. The CDR3 totals 12 residues. V was shortened by 5 bases and J by 7 bases, with 9 bases between the two germline ends. Germline V gives CDR1 SEHNR, CDR2 FQNEAQ (reference sequence).

The chain couples TRBV9 to TRBJ2-4, with unresolved D. The germline CDR1 and CDR2 sequences are SGDLS and YYNGEE. The CDR3 consists of 14 residues. Trimming took off 0 bases at V and 7 bases at J, with 11 bases between the two ends. The CDR3 region is CASSVAGTRNIQYF. The CDR3 region has the DNA TGTGCCAGCAGCGTAGCGGGTACAAGGAACATTCAGTACTTC.

V is TRBV4-3 and J is TRBJ1-1; no clear D. There are 14 residues in the CDR3. Deletions cut 3 bases from V and 5 bases from J, with 13 bases between. CDR1 and CDR2 (germline): LGHNA, YSLEER. This CDR3 is CASSQALLGTEAFF. CDR3 bases: TGCGCCAGCAGCCAGGCCCTTTTGGGAACTGAAGCTTTCTTT.

This chain links TRBV2 with TRBJ2-1; possible D gene TRBD2, 5 bases. This CDR3 is built from 10 residues. The V and J ends lost 7 bases and 10 bases respectively, with 8 bases between them. Germline V gene sequence: CDR1 SNHLY, CDR2 FYNNEI. The CDR3 sequence: CASMTGEQFF. Here the CDR3 DNA reads TGTGCCAGCATGACGGGAGAGCAGTTCTTC.

CDR3 sequence: CASSYGLPQGELFF. CDR3 nucleotides: TGTGCCAGCAGTTACGGACTCCCACAAGGGGAGCTGTTTTTT. The rearrangement links TRBV6-5 to TRBJ2-2, with D possibly being TRBD2 (5 bases). Germline loops: CDR1 MNHEY, CDR2 SVGAGI. The CDR3 has 14 amino acids. Trimming left V 2 bases short and J 8 bases short, with 12 bases between.

CDR3 loop: CASSLEPVTGDYGYTF. For the CDR3, the DNA is TGTGCCAGCAGTTTAGAACCTGTGACTGGGGACTATGGCTACACCTTC. The gene calls are TRBV28 and TRBJ1-2; D is uncertain. Trimming removed 2 bases from V and 3 bases from J, with 16 bases in between. Germline CDR1 is MDHEN and CDR2 is SYDVKM. CDR3 size: 16 residues.

This clonotype was seen a single time. V and J are TRBV27 and TRBJ2-5; tentative D call: TRBD1 (5 bases). There are 14 residues in the CDR3. Germline values: CDR1 MNHEY, CDR2 SMNVEV (reference sequence). V was pared by 5 bases and J by 5 bases, with 15 bases between. This chain's CDR3 is CASSPGYRSETQYF. DNA for the CDR3: TGTGCCAGCAGTCCAGGTTACAGGTCGGAGACCCAGTACTTC.

The chain joins TRBV20-1 to TRBJ1-2; D may be TRBD1 (6 bases). The CDR3 extends over 15 amino acids. Germline CDR1 and CDR2: DFQATT and SNEGSKA (reference sequence). Deletions cut 1 base from V and 4 bases from J, with 16 bases between. As DNA, the CDR3 is TGCAGTGCTAGAGTTGATAACAGGGTTACCTATGGCTACACCTTC. This gives the protein CSARVDNRVTYGYTF.

This rearrangement joins TRBV9 to TRBJ2-1, with 9 bases that match TRBD1. Trimming at V came to 3 bases and at J to 2 bases, leaving 0 bases not matched to a gene. There are 14 residues in the CDR3. CDR1 is SGDLS, CDR2 YYNGEE, per germline. The CDR3 region has the DNA TGTGCCAGCAGCGGGGACAGGGCCTACAATGAGCAGTTCTTC. Its protein product is CASSGDRAYNEQFF.

This sequence joins TRBV20-1 and TRBJ2-1, with D unresolved. V was cut by 4 bases and J by 6 bases, with 13 bases left in between. Germline V gene lookup returns CDR1 DFQATT and CDR2 SNEGSKA (reference sequence). This CDR3 has 13 amino acids. The CDR3 is CSATTQNVNEQFF. CDR3 DNA: TGCAGTGCTACGACCCAAAATGTCAATGAGCAGTTCTTC.

The sample holds a few counts of this clonotype. The chain combines TRBV12-3 or TRBV12-4 with TRBJ1-1; D unclear. The CDR3 totals 9 residues. V lost 8 bases and J 10 bases, leaving 8 bases between the germline ends. The DNA for the CDR3 is TGTGCCAGCGGATCGGGAGCTTTCTTT. Residues: CASGSGAFF.

This clonotype was seen only a few times. This chain links TRBV20-1 with TRBJ1-3; 7 bases align to TRBD1. The length of the CDR3 is 12 residues. The junction had 6 bases not matched to a gene; V was cut back by 3 bases and J by 10 bases. In germline, CDR1 is DFQATT, CDR2 SNEGSKA (reference sequence). CDR3 loop: CSARETGKTIYF. As DNA, the CDR3 is TGCAGTGCTAGGGAGACAGGGAAGACCATATATTTT.

The rearrangement joins TRBV7-9 to TRBJ2-7; D uncertain. CDR1 is SEHNR and CDR2 is FQNEAQ in the germline V gene (reference sequence). This CDR3 has 12 amino acids. The V end was cut by 4 bases, the J end by 0 bases, with 4 bases between. The CDR3 here is CASSSLSYEQYF. The CDR3 nucleotides read TGTGCCAGCAGCTCCCTCTCCTACGAGCAGTACTTC.

This clonotype showed up just a few times. This chain joins TRBV5-1 and TRBJ1-6; weak D call: TRBD1 (6 bases). This CDR3 spans 19 amino acids. Per germline, CDR1 SGHRS and CDR2 YFSETQ. Deletions cut 2 bases from V and 6 bases from J, with 24 bases between. In DNA form, the CDR3 reads TGCGCCAGCAGCTTTATCGGAACAGGGCGAGCGGGTGGTAATTCACCCCTCCACTTT. Amino acids: CASSFIGTGRAGGNSPLHF. Variable domain in full (rest from reference TRBV5-1 and TRBJ1-6): KAGVTQTPRYLIKTRGQQVTLSCSPISGHRSVSWYQQTPGQGLQFLFEYFSETQRNKGNFPGRFSGRQFSNSRSEMNVSTLELGDSALYLCASSFIGTGRAGGNSPLHFGNGTRLTVT.

Ten or more counts support this clonotype. The gene calls are TRBV12-3 or TRBV12-4 and TRBJ1-2, with D possibly matching TRBD1 (6 bases). The ends were cut back, 5 bases at V and 0 bases at J, with 13 bases in the middle. The CDR3 runs to 15 residues. CDR3 in DNA: TGTGCCAGCAGTCCGTCGACAGGTTCTAACTATGGCTACACCTTC. It codes for CASSPSTGSNYGYTF.

A few counts support this clonotype. V usage is TRBV18 and J usage is TRBJ1-1; perhaps TRBD1 as D (5 bases). Germline loops: CDR1 KGHSH, CDR2 LQKENI. This CDR3 spans 13 amino acids. Deletions cut 5 bases from V and 3 bases from J, with 10 bases between. In DNA form, the CDR3 reads TGTGCCAGCTCAACCGGGACCCACACTGAAGCTTTCTTT. This translates into CASSTGTHTEAFF.

This rearrangement joins TRBV4-3 to TRBJ2-1; D is ambiguous. CDR1 LGHNA and CDR2 YSLEER come from the germline V gene. The V and J ends lost 1 base and 2 bases respectively, with 15 bases between them. The CDR3 is 17 residues long. In nucleotides, the CDR3 is TGCGCCAGCAGCCAAGGGGTTGGGCAGAGAGCCTACAATGAGCAGTTCTTC. This gives the protein CASSQGVGQRAYNEQFF.

This chain uses TRBV11-2 with TRBJ2-3, with D tentatively TRBD1 (6 bases). The germline gives CDR1 SGHAT, CDR2 FQNNGV. The CDR3 sequence is 17 residues long. With 0 bases removed from V and 2 bases from J, the gap between germline ends came to 15 bases. The CDR3 region has the DNA TGTGCCAGCAGCTTAGAAGTGCCCAGGGGCCTCACAGATACGCAGTATTTT. It specifies CASSLEVPRGLTDTQYF. The whole variable domain, filled in from reference TRBV11-2 and TRBJ2-3, reads EAGVAQSPRYKIIEKRQSVAFWCNPISGHATLYWYQQILGQGPKLLIQFQNNGVVDDSQLPKDRFSAERLKGVDSTLKIQPAKLEDSAVYLCASSLEVPRGLTDTQYFGPGTRLTVL.

This chain joins TRBV20-1 and TRBJ1-2, with 7 positions matching TRBD1. Germline assignment: CDR1 DFQATT and CDR2 SNEGSKA (reference sequence). V trimming: 0 bases; J trimming: 5 bases; junction bases outside the gene matches: 9. The CDR3 length is 15 residues. The CDR3 is CSARDQRGRGYGYTF. The CDR3 DNA reads as TGCAGTGCTAGAGATCAAAGGGGGCGCGGGTATGGCTACACCTTC.